Included here is one T cell receptor beta chain sequence, with context. The same CDR3 arises from other DNA sequences in this sample as well. This sample is drawn from a study of cytomegalovirus exposure and HLA in healthy donors. V gave up 2 bases and J gave up 5 bases, with 9 bases separating them. Germline V CDR1 and CDR2: SGHTA, FQGTGA. This CDR3 is 13 amino acids long. These donors, healthy bone marrow donors, were studied. Donors showed nominal health when sampled, although they likely had unrecorded immune exposures. In the PCR, 60 Vbeta and 13 Jbeta primers were used. Sequencing used immunoSEQ multiplex PCR; TCRdb keeps in-frame clones, though not all of them. The sample records around 170,000 clones, 82% being singletons.

V is TRBV7-3 and J is TRBJ1-1; a possible D gene is TRBD1 (6 bases). The TCR comes from a woman under 30 in good health and CMV-seronegative. The material sequenced was PBMCs. The CDR3 DNA follows: TGTGCCAGCAGCTTACAGGGGAATACTGAAGCTTTCTTT. Amino acid sequence: CASSLQGNTEAFF. The variable domain in full, with the rest retrieved from reference TRBV7-3 and TRBJ1-1, is GAGVSQTPSNKVTEKGKYVELRCDPISGHTALYWYRQSLGQGPEFLIYFQGTGAADDSGLPNDRFFAVRPEGSVSTLKIQRTERGDSAVYLCASSLQGNTEAFFGQGTRLTVV.